The 17 T cell receptor beta chains reported below all come from one sample, sequenced in a study of post-analysis software for immune sequencing data. Study conclusions and caveats: Five or six TRBV segments (TRBV5-6, TRBV5-1 and TRBV20-1 among them) occurred more frequently in patients than in controls.

cDNA libraries of TCR beta carried unique molecular identifiers. TCRdb called the PCR reads again in MiXCR, with one record for every CDR3 protein. The data contain 350,000 to 500,000 distinct CDR3 sequences, roughly 40% of them singletons. Antigens for these TCRs are unknown. Input material: blood. The receptors stem from a girl aged 2 to 10 with multiple sclerosis.

The gene calls are TRBV6-6 and TRBJ2-4, with a weak D call TRBD2 (5 bases). Germline CDR1 is MNHNY and CDR2 is SVGAGI (reference sequence). The CDR3 has 16 amino acids. The ends were cut back, 5 bases at V and 0 bases at J, with 14 bases in the middle. CDR3 in DNA: TGTGCCAGCAGTCTCCCCGGGGAAGTAGCCAAAAACATTCAGTACTTC. It codes for CASSLPGEVAKNIQYF.

In this sample, this clonotype turned up once. This chain uses TRBV3-1 with TRBJ2-1; D not certain. CDR3 length: 13 residues. The germline V gene encodes CDR1 LGHDT and CDR2 YNNKEL (reference sequence). V gave up 5 bases and J gave up 9 bases, with 14 bases separating them. The CDR3 protein is CASSSLPSAEQFF. CDR3 nucleotide sequence: TGTGCCAGCAGCTCGCTACCCTCAGCTGAGCAGTTCTTC.

This clonotype has at least ten counts. The V gene is TRBV29-1, the J gene TRBJ2-1, with 8 bases that match TRBD2. This CDR3 has 17 residues. Germline V gene sequence: CDR1 SQVTM, CDR2 ANQGSEA. The trim removed 7 bases at V and 3 bases at J, leaving 17 bases unmatched. The CDR3 DNA reads as TGCAGCGCCAACCCGGGAGGGGACCGGCACTTCTACAATGAGCAGTTCTTC. Translation gives CSANPGGDRHFYNEQFF.

Details on this clonotype: One end of the junction is discordant with germline, which a read error may explain. V usage is TRBV7-7 and J usage is TRBJ2-7; 8 bases agree with TRBD1. The CDR3 covers 14 residues. Looked up from germline, CDR1 is SSHAT and CDR2 is FNYEAQ (reference sequence). The CDR3 region has the DNA TGTGCTAGCAGCCCATTTGGGACAGGTGCGGAGCAGTACTTC. Translating gives CASSPFGTGAEQYF. Full variable domain (missing parts from reference TRBV7-7 and TRBJ2-7): GAGVSQSPRYKVTKRGQDVTLRCDPISSHATLYWYQQALGQGPEFLTYFNYEAQPDKSGLPSDRFSAERPEGSISTLTIQRTEQRDSAMYRCASSPFGTGAEQYFGPGTRLTVT.

In its sample, this clonotype was seen a few times. The chain joins TRBV15 to TRBJ2-7; the D gene is possibly TRBD2 (6 bases). From germline, CDR1 is LNHNV and CDR2 YYDKDF (reference sequence). The CDR3 has 16 residues. The V end lost 0 bases, the J end lost 2 bases, and 14 bases lay between the germline ends. The CDR3 is CATSRDPLGLPYEQYF. DNA of the CDR3: TGTGCCACCAGCAGAGATCCTCTGGGACTTCCCTACGAGCAGTACTTC.

This rearrangement joins TRBV20-1 to TRBJ1-2, with D perhaps matching TRBD1 (5 bases). The length of the CDR3 is 13 residues. In germline, CDR1 is DFQATT, CDR2 SNEGSKA (reference sequence). The CDR3: CSPVGQEGTGYTF. In DNA form, the CDR3 reads TGCAGCCCCGTTGGTCAGGAGGGGACTGGCTACACCTTC.

This clonotype has just a few counts. The chain couples TRBV2 to TRBJ1-5; D is possibly TRBD1 (6 bases). V dropped 3 bases and J dropped 5 bases, with 11 bases sitting between them. The CDR3 has 14 residues. Germline lookup yields CDR1 SNHLY and CDR2 FYNNEI. CDR3 coding DNA: TGTGCCAGCAGTGAGTCAGGGGTCGATCAGCCCCAGCATTTT. Its protein is CASSESGVDQPQHF. Using reference TRBV2 and TRBJ1-5 for the parts outside the CDR3, the full variable domain is EPEVTQTPSHQVTQMGQEVILRCVPISNHLYFYWYRQILGQKVEFLVSFYNNEISEKSEIFDDQFSVERPDGSNFTLKIRSTKLEDSAMYFCASSESGVDQPQHFGDGTRLSIL.

In this sample, this clonotype turned up once. The chain couples TRBV28 to TRBJ2-1, with D tentatively TRBD2 (5 bases). Between the trimmed V and J ends, which lost 7 bases and 15 bases, there was a span of 19 bases. Per germline, CDR1 MDHEN and CDR2 SYDVKM. The CDR3 runs to 12 residues. In nucleotides, the CDR3 is TGTGCCAGCACCTCACTTACTAGAGGGTCGTTCTTC. Translated: CASTSLTRGSFF.

This clonotype was found a few times. J is TRBJ2-4 and V is TRBV20-1, with TRBD1 matching over 8 bases. Judging by the DNA end, TRBJ2-7 fits better; the J call may be wrong. This CDR3 is 14 amino acids long. The germline V gene has CDR1 DFQATT and CDR2 SNEGSKA (reference sequence). The CDR3 loop is CSAMDREGRYEQYF. The CDR3 nucleotides read TGCAGTGCAATGGACAGGGAAGGGAGGTACGAGCAGTACTTC.

This clonotype turned up a few times. This chain links TRBV5-1 with TRBJ2-1; D is undetermined. Germline V gene sequence: CDR1 SGHRS, CDR2 YFSETQ. V lost 4 bases to trimming and J lost 6 bases, with 11 bases between them. There are 13 residues in the CDR3. The CDR3 spells CASSPGWVNEQFF. The CDR3 DNA reads as TGCGCCAGCAGCCCAGGATGGGTCAATGAGCAGTTCTTC.

This chain connects TRBV6-5 to TRBJ2-3; D not resolved. The CDR3 covers 14 residues. V shed 6 bases and J shed 4 bases, with 14 bases lying between them. Looked up from germline, CDR1 is MNHEY and CDR2 is SVGAGI. The CDR3 loop reads CASRIQEVPDTQYF. The CDR3 nucleotides read TGTGCCAGCAGGATCCAGGAAGTCCCAGATACGCAGTATTTT.

The V and J genes are TRBV11-3 and TRBJ2-1; a weak D match, TRBD2 (6 bases). The V end was cut by 5 bases, the J end by 9 bases, with 8 bases between. Germline V gene lookup returns CDR1 SGHNT and CDR2 YENEEA. CDR3 length equals 11 residues. This CDR3 is CASSTGGEQFF. The CDR3 region has the DNA TGTGCCAGCAGCACCGGGGGTGAGCAGTTCTTC.

This clonotype was seen a few times. The rearrangement links TRBV10-3 to TRBJ2-1, with 15 bases aligning to TRBD2. The CDR3 runs to 15 residues. The ends lost 4 bases at V and 7 bases at J; junction bases unmatched: 2. Germline V gene sequence: CDR1 ENHRY, CDR2 SYGVKD. The CDR3 region has the DNA TGTGCCATCAGTGGGACTAGCGGGGGGGCTAATGAGCAGTTCTTC. This gives the protein CAISGTSGGANEQFF.

V and J are TRBV5-1 and TRBJ2-1, with 8 bases aligning to TRBD2. The J call may be faulty, since TRBJ2-7 better matches the DNA end. From germline, CDR1 is SGHRS and CDR2 YFSETQ. CDR3 size: 16 residues. The CDR3 protein is CASSSVAGSSYNEQYF. CDR3 DNA: TGCGCCAGCAGCTCAGTAGCGGGAAGCTCCTACAATGAGCAGTACTTC.

On this clonotype itself: A single base separates this from a much larger clone, so it may be a read error. The chain recombines TRBV28 with TRBJ1-2; maybe TRBD1 (6 bases). Germline V CDR1 and CDR2: MDHEN, SYDVKM. The germline V and J ends were trimmed by 4 bases and 8 bases, with 8 bases remaining between them. This CDR3 spans 11 amino acids. The CDR3 here is CASSYRDGYTF. The DNA of the CDR3 is TGTGCCAGCAGTTACAGGGACGGCTACACCTTC.

The table lists this clonotype with a few counts. The V call is TRBV4-3, the J call TRBJ1-2, with TRBD1 as a possible D gene (6 bases). Germline loops: CDR1 LGHNA, CDR2 YSLEER. Between the trimmed V and J ends, which lost 0 bases and 4 bases, there was a span of 12 bases. The CDR3 spans 15 residues. The CDR3 DNA is TGCGCCAGCAGCCAAGATGCAGGGGAGGGCTATGGCTACACCTTC. Translating it yields CASSQDAGEGYGYTF.

This clonotype has only one observation. V gene TRBV6-1 combines with J gene TRBJ2-6; possibly TRBD1 for D (6 bases). V dropped 5 bases and J dropped 2 bases, with 19 bases sitting between them. The CDR3 length is 18 residues. The V gene's germline CDR1 is MNHNS and CDR2 SASEGT. CDR3 in DNA: TGTGCCAGCAGTCGTAGACAGGACGGAACTCCTGGGGCCAACGTCCTGACTTTC. Its translation is CASSRRQDGTPGANVLTF.